Listed here are 26 T cell receptor beta chains from one sample, sequenced in a study of blood T cell repertoires in COVID-19. The table came from immunoSEQ multiplex PCR; TCRdb's copy has only in-frame clones and leaves some out. The sample lists about 180,000 clones, about 80% occurring once. Sequenced sample: peripheral blood. These TCRs come from a man aged 65 to 85 with active or convalescent COVID-19.

This chain connects TRBV10-2 to TRBJ2-5; D possibly corresponds to TRBD2 (6 bases). V dropped 0 bases and J dropped 2 bases, with 13 bases sitting between them. The CDR3 runs 16 residues. Germline CDR1 reads WSHSY; CDR2 reads SAAADI. For the CDR3, the DNA is TGCGCCAGCAGTGAGTCCTGGCTAGCGCTGCAAGAGACCCAGTACTTC. This encodes CASSESWLALQETQYF.

The V gene is TRBV5-6, the J gene TRBJ1-1, with 9 positions matching TRBD1. The CDR3 runs to 17 residues. CDR1 is SGHDT and CDR2 is YYEEEE in the germline V gene. The trim removed 3 bases at V and 4 bases at J, leaving 13 bases unmatched. CDR3 loop: CASSSITGQGRSTEAFF. The CDR3 bases are TGTGCCAGCAGCTCAATTACCGGACAGGGGAGGTCCACTGAAGCTTTCTTT. Combining the CDR3 with reference TRBV5-6 and TRBJ1-1 gives the whole variable domain DAGVTQSPTHLIKTRGQQVTLRCSPKSGHDTVSWYQQALGQGPQFIFQYYEEEERQRGNFPDRFSGHQFPNYSSELNVNALLLGDSALYLCASSSITGQGRSTEAFFGQGTRLTVV.

The genes are TRBV7-2 and TRBJ2-1; perhaps TRBD1 as D (6 bases). The CDR3 totals 15 residues. The V gene lost 5 bases and the J gene lost 3 bases, with 14 bases spanning the gap. The germline V gene encodes CDR1 SGHTA and CDR2 FQGNSA. CDR3 DNA: TGTGCCAGCAGCCGTACAGGGCTTTTCTACAATGAGCAGTTCTTC. Protein sequence: CASSRTGLFYNEQFF.

The rearrangement uses TRBV6-5 and TRBJ1-1; D may be TRBD1 (6 bases). V was pared by 5 bases and J by 2 bases, with 12 bases between. The CDR3 loop spans 14 amino acids. Germline lookup yields CDR1 MNHEY and CDR2 SVGAGI. The DNA of the CDR3 is TGTGCCAGCAGTCCATCGGACAGAAACACTGAAGCTTTCTTT. Residues: CASSPSDRNTEAFF.

V is TRBV5-1 and J is TRBJ1-5; D remains unclear. V dropped 0 bases and J dropped 0 bases, with 13 bases sitting between them. CDR3 size: 17 residues. Per germline, CDR1 SGHRS and CDR2 YFSETQ. CDR3 sequence reads: CASSLAPRSYSNQPQHF. CDR3 nucleotide sequence: TGCGCCAGCAGCTTGGCGCCACGGTCCTATAGCAATCAGCCCCAGCATTTT.

The chain is built from TRBV5-1 and TRBJ2-3; D is perhaps TRBD1 (6 bases). The V end was cut by 4 bases, the J end by 4 bases, with 10 bases between. The CDR3 extends over 13 amino acids. The germline gives CDR1 SGHRS, CDR2 YFSETQ. CDR3 DNA sequence: TGCGCCAGCAGCGTACAGGGTGCAGATACGCAGTATTTT. It specifies CASSVQGADTQYF.

CDR3 sequence (DNA): TGTGCCAGCGGGAGACTCACAGATACGCAGTATTTT. It translates to CASGRLTDTQYF. The chain combines TRBV9 with TRBJ2-3; tentatively, D is TRBD2 (5 bases). There are 12 residues in the CDR3. Looked up from germline, CDR1 is SGDLS and CDR2 is YYNGEE. Trimming pared 7 bases from V and 2 bases from J, leaving 8 bases between.

The J gene is TRBJ2-7, the V gene TRBV6-5, with 9 bases aligning to TRBD1. Germline lookup yields CDR1 MNHEY and CDR2 SVGAGI. The CDR3 spans 13 residues. V shed 7 bases and J 8 bases; nucleotides not matched to a gene: 9. DNA of the CDR3: TGTGCCAGCAAGGGGACAGGGTCTCCGAAGCAGTACTTC. As protein: CASKGTGSPKQYF.

This clone was counted a single time. The chain recombines TRBV18 with TRBJ2-1, with 10 nucleotides matching TRBD1. In germline, CDR1 is KGHSH, CDR2 LQKENI. V lost 5 bases, J lost 4 bases, and 2 bases stayed unmatched. The CDR3 consists of 14 residues. This chain's CDR3 is CASSGTGDYNEQFF. The CDR3 DNA follows: TGTGCCAGCTCAGGGACAGGGGATTACAATGAGCAGTTCTTC.

The CDR3 DNA sequence: TGTGCCAGCGCGGTGATAAGCTCCTACGAGCAGTACTTC. The encoded protein is CASAVISSYEQYF. V usage is TRBV5-4 and J usage is TRBJ2-7, with D uncertain. The CDR3 consists of 13 residues. V dropped 7 bases and J dropped 0 bases, with 11 bases sitting between them. Germline lookup yields CDR1 SGHNT and CDR2 YYREEE (reference sequence).

The chain couples TRBV11-3 to TRBJ1-1, with TRBD1 matching 9 bases. Germline V gene sequence: CDR1 SGHNT, CDR2 YENEEA. The CDR3 is made up of 13 amino acids. With V trimmed by 6 bases and J by 3 bases, 2 bases remained unmatched. The CDR3, as DNA: TGTGCCAGCAGGGGACAGGGACACACTGAAGCTTTCTTT. The encoded protein is CASRGQGHTEAFF.

V gene TRBV18 combines with J gene TRBJ2-2, with a weak D call TRBD1 (5 bases). The germline V and J ends were trimmed by 3 bases and 7 bases, with 15 bases remaining between them. The CDR3 runs to 15 residues. From germline, CDR1 is KGHSH and CDR2 LQKENI. The CDR3 sequence is CASSPQGLLIGELFF. The CDR3 DNA reads as TGTGCCAGCTCACCCCAGGGTCTTCTCATCGGGGAGCTGTTTTTT.

Details on this clone: An end of the junction does not agree with germline; a read error may underlie this. The chain is built from TRBV5-1 and TRBJ2-3; D is unresolved. CDR1 and CDR2 (germline): SGHRS, YFSETQ. The CDR3 contains 14 residues. The CDR3 region is CASRLVAWADTQYF. The CDR3 coding sequence is TGCGCCAGCAGATTGGTAGCTTGGGCAGATACGCAGTATTTT.

This chain uses TRBV2 with TRBJ1-5; D is perhaps TRBD1 (5 bases). The CDR3 extends over 13 amino acids. V lost 9 bases and J lost 3, with 12 bases in between. Germline CDR1 reads SNHLY; CDR2 reads FYNNEI. CDR3 sequence (DNA): TGTGCCAGTTCACAGGAGTACAATCAGCCCCAGCATTTT. Translation gives CASSQEYNQPQHF. Supplemented by reference TRBV2 and TRBJ1-5, the full variable domain reads EPEVTQTPSHQVTQMGQEVILRCVPISNHLYFYWYRQILGQKVEFLVSFYNNEISEKSEIFDDQFSVERPDGSNFTLKIRSTKLEDSAMYFCASSQEYNQPQHFGDGTRLSIL.

This chain links TRBV18 with TRBJ2-5; possible D gene TRBD1, 5 bases. The CDR3 covers 15 residues. In germline, CDR1 is KGHSH, CDR2 LQKENI. V gave up 2 bases and J gave up 5 bases, with 15 bases separating them. Written as DNA, the CDR3 is TGTGCCAGCTCACCATTCGGGCAGGGCCAGGAGACCCAGTACTTC. Amino acids: CASSPFGQGQETQYF.

The chain carries TRBV10-3 and TRBJ2-7, with 7 bases matching TRBD2. The germline V gene has CDR1 ENHRY and CDR2 SYGVKD. V shed 10 bases, J shed 4 bases, and the junction held 7 bases outside the gene matches. The length of the CDR3 is 12 residues. DNA of the CDR3: TGTGCCACTGGACTAGAACGGTACGAGCAGTACTTC. Residues: CATGLERYEQYF.

The chain employs TRBV5-1 and TRBJ2-1; 12 bases map to TRBD1. V was clipped by 3 bases and J by 7 bases; unmatched bases: 8. The CDR3 spans 16 residues. CDR1 and CDR2 from the germline V gene are SGHRS and YFSETQ. The CDR3 spells CASSSLGQGAQNEQFF. CDR3 DNA sequence: TGCGCCAGCAGCTCGCTGGGACAGGGGGCTCAAAATGAGCAGTTCTTC.

This clone appeared once. The chain is built from TRBV5-1 and TRBJ2-2, with TRBD1 matching 7 bases. CDR3 length equals 14 residues. From germline, CDR1 is SGHRS and CDR2 YFSETQ. J gave up 3 bases and V 7 bases, and 6 bases lay outside the gene matches. The CDR3, as DNA: TGCGCCAGCCAGACAGGGTCTGACACCGGGGAGCTGTTTTTT. Protein sequence: CASQTGSDTGELFF.

Regarding this clone: The junction does not match germline at one end; this may be a read error. The chain has TRBV7-7 and TRBJ2-5; the match to TRBD2 covers 7 bases. The CDR3 contains 13 residues. Germline CDR1 SSHAT, CDR2 FNYEAQ (reference sequence). The CDR3 bases are TGTGCTAGCAGCTTAGGCGGGAGAGAGACCCAGTACTTC. Protein product: CASSLGGRETQYF.

This sequence joins TRBV2 and TRBJ2-1; D not resolved. Germline V gene lookup returns CDR1 SNHLY and CDR2 FYNNEI. Trimming removed 4 bases from V and 5 bases from J, with 12 bases in between. This CDR3 is built from 14 residues. In nucleotides, the CDR3 is TGTGCCAGCAGTGGTGTGGTTTCGGACAATGAGCAGTTCTTC. This translates into CASSGVVSDNEQFF.

The chain recombines TRBV12-5 with TRBJ2-1, with 15 bases matching TRBD2. Germline assignment: CDR1 LGHNT and CDR2 FRNRAP. Trimming cost V 3 bases and J 10 bases; bases outside gene matches: 7. The CDR3 consists of 16 residues. CDR3 in amino acids: CASGFSGLAGGGEQFF. CDR3 DNA sequence: TGTGCTAGTGGTTTTTCGGGACTAGCGGGAGGAGGAGAGCAGTTCTTC.

The gene calls are TRBV10-3 and TRBJ2-1; TRBD2 might be the D (6 bases). Between the trimmed V and J ends, which lost 2 bases and 0 bases, there was a span of 11 bases. CDR1 ENHRY and CDR2 SYGVKD come from the germline V gene. The CDR3 consists of 16 residues. CDR3 DNA sequence: TGTGCCATCAGTGAGCGGGAGATGAGCTCCTACAATGAGCAGTTCTTC. It is translated as CAISEREMSSYNEQFF.

The gene calls are TRBV27 and TRBJ2-7; D perhaps matches TRBD1 (6 bases). CDR3 size: 13 residues. The V gene's germline CDR1 is MNHEY and CDR2 SMNVEV (reference sequence). The ends were cut back, 5 bases at V and 2 bases at J, with 10 bases in the middle. This chain's CDR3 is CASSGQWAYEQYF. The CDR3, as DNA: TGTGCCAGCAGTGGACAGTGGGCCTACGAGCAGTACTTC.

The rearrangement joins TRBV24-1 to TRBJ2-1; TRBD1 matches at 9 bases. The length of the CDR3 is 15 residues. The J segment lost 3 bases and the V segment lost 6 bases, leaving 5 bases of the junction unmatched. Germline V gene lookup returns CDR1 KGHDR and CDR2 SFDVKD. As DNA, the CDR3 is TGTGCCACCAGTTCAGGGACAGGGATCTACAATGAGCAGTTCTTC. This codes for CATSSGTGIYNEQFF.

The CDR3 loop reads CASRGQGATTGELFF. CDR3 sequence (DNA): TGCGCCAGCAGGGGACAGGGGGCTACAACCGGGGAGCTGTTTTTT. This sequence joins TRBV5-1 and TRBJ2-2, with 12 bases aligning to TRBD1. J gave up 5 bases and V 5 bases, and 4 bases lay outside the gene matches. Germline V gene data show CDR1 as SGHRS and CDR2 as YFSETQ. CDR3 length: 15 amino acids.

The CDR3 sequence: CASSFKPGTSGPDTQYF. CDR3 nucleotide sequence: TGCGCCAGCAGCTTTAAACCCGGGACTAGCGGACCAGATACGCAGTATTTT. The V call is TRBV5-1, the J call TRBJ2-3; the match to TRBD2 covers 11 bases. V lost 2 bases and J lost 4; bases outside the gene matches: 9. There are 17 residues in the CDR3. CDR1 and CDR2 from the germline V gene are SGHRS and YFSETQ.